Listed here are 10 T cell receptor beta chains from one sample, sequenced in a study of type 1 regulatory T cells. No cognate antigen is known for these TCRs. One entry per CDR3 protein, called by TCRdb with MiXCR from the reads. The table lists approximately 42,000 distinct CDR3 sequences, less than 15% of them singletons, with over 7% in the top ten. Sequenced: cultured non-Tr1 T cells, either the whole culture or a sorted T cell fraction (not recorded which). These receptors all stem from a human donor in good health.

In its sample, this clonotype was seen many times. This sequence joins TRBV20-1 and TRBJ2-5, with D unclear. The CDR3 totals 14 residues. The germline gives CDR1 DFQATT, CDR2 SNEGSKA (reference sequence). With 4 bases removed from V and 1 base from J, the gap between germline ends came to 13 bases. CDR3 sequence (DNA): TGCAGTGCTACGCTCACCAGGCCCCAAGAGACCCAGTACTTC. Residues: CSATLTRPQETQYF.

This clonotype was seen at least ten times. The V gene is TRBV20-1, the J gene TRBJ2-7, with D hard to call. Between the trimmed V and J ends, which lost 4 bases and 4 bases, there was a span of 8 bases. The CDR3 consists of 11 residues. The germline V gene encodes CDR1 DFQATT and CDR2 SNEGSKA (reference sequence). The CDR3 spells CSAKNQYEQYF. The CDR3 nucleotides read TGCAGTGCTAAGAACCAGTACGAGCAGTACTTC.

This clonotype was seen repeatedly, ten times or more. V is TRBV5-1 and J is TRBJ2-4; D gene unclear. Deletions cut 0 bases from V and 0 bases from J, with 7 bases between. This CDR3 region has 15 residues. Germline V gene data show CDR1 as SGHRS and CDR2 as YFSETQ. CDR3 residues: CASSLVRIAKNIQYF. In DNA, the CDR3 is TGCGCCAGCAGCTTGGTTCGGATAGCCAAAAACATTCAGTACTTC.

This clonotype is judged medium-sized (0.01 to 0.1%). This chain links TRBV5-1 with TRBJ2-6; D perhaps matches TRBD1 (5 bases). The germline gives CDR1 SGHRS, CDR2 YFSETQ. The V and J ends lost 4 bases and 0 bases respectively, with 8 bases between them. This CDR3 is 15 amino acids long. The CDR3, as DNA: TGCGCCAGCAGCCCTGACAGCTCTGGGGCCAACGTCCTGACTTTC. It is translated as CASSPDSSGANVLTF.

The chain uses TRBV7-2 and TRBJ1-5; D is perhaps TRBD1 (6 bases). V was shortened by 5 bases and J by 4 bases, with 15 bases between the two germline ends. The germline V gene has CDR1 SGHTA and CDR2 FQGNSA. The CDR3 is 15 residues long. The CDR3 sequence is CASSVWAGQNQPQHF. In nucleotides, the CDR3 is TGTGCCAGCAGCGTCTGGGCGGGACAAAATCAGCCCCAGCATTTT. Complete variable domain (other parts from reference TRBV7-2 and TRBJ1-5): GAGVSQSPSNKVTEKGKDVELRCDPISGHTALYWYRQSLGQGLEFLIYFQGNSAPDKSGLPSDRFSAERTGGSVSTLTIQRTQQEDSAVYLCASSVWAGQNQPQHFGDGTRLSIL.

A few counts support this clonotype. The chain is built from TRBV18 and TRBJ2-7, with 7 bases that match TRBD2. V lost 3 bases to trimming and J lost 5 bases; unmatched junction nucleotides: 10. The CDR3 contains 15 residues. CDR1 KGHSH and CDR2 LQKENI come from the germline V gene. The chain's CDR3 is CASSPGSSSGDEQYF. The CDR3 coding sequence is TGTGCCAGCTCACCGGGGAGTTCTAGCGGAGACGAGCAGTACTTC.

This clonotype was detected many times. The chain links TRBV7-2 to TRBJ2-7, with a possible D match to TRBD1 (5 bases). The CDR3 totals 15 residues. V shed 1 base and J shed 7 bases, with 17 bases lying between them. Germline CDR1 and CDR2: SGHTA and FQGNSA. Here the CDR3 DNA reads TGTGCCAGCAGCTTAGAGGGGTCCCCCTCGTCTGAGCAGTACTTC. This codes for CASSLEGSPSSEQYF.

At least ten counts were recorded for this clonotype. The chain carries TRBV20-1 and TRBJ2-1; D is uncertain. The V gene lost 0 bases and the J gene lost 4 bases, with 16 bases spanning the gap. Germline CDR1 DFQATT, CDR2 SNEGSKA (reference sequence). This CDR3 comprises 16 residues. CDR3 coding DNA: TGCAGTGCTAGAGACGTGGTTATGGGGATTTACAATGAGCAGTTCTTC. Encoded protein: CSARDVVMGIYNEQFF.

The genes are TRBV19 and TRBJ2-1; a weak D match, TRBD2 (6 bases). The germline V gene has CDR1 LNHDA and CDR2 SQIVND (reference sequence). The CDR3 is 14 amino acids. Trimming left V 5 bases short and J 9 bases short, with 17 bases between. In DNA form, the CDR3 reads TGTGCCAGTAGTTCAAGAGGAGGGGAACGTGAGCAGTTCTTC. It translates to CASSSRGGEREQFF.

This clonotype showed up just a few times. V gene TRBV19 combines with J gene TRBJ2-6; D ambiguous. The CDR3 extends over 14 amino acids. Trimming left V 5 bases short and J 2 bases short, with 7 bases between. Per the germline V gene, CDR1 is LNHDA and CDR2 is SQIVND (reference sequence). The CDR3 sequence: CASSSGTGANVLTF. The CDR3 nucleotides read TGTGCCAGTAGTTCGGGCACTGGGGCCAACGTCCTGACTTTC.